This TCR beta chain was identified during a study of cytomegalovirus exposure and HLA in healthy donors. Looking at the study overall: The same platform was used for the 100 to 150 validation repertoires and the roughly 720 first-cohort repertoires, a later analysis reported.

On this clone: Its target is not known.

Profiled with immunoSEQ multiplex PCR; TCRdb holds only in-frame clones, not every one. This table has tens of thousands of clones, around 85% appearing once. The study, taken as a whole, reports: The study put under 200 TCR beta chains on its list as cytomegalovirus-associated. A few chains tied to CMV proved CMV antigen-specific in vitro. Within the 120 or so validation repertoires, first-cohort TCR clusters tended to co-occur, according to a later analysis.

This clonotype was obtained from a young man in good health and CMV-seronegative. Material: PBMCs.

The CDR3 DNA sequence: TGTGCCAGCAGTTTATACCCAGGACAGGGGGCGCGTCAGTACTTC. This sequence encodes CASSLYPGQGARQYF. The chain uses TRBV27 and TRBJ2-7; 11 bases fit TRBD1. CDR3 size: 15 residues. The V gene's germline CDR1 is MNHEY and CDR2 SMNVEV (reference sequence). Unmatched junction bases numbered 9, after V lost 1 base and J lost 10 bases.